These 9 T cell receptor beta chains came from one sample sequenced in a study of blood T cell repertoires in COVID-19. Measured with immunoSEQ multiplex PCR; TCRdb has only the in-frame clones, and not every one. In the table there are 300,000 to 450,000 clones, 70% to 90% of which are singletons. Sequencing was carried out using PBMCs or T cells enriched from blood (not recorded which). These receptors originate from a man younger than 40 who had recovered from COVID-19.

The chain has TRBV29-1 and TRBJ1-4; 7 nucleotides agree with TRBD1. The CDR3 spans 15 residues. Trimming cost V 6 bases and J 6 bases; bases outside gene matches: 13. CDR1 is SQVTM, CDR2 ANQGSEA, per germline. Here the CDR3 DNA reads TGCAGCGTCTACTCAGGGGGTGCGTATGATGAAAAACTGTTTTTT. This gives the protein CSVYSGGAYDEKLFF.

The sample holds one count of this clone. The rearrangement joins TRBV6-5 to TRBJ1-2, with 9 bases lining up with TRBD1. This CDR3 comprises 15 residues. Germline V gene data show CDR1 as MNHEY and CDR2 as SVGAGI. The junction had 7 bases not matched to a gene; V was cut back by 6 bases and J by 2 bases. In DNA form, the CDR3 reads TGTGCCAGCAGGGACAGGGGAGGCCTAAACTATGGCTACACCTTC. Protein product: CASRDRGGLNYGYTF.

The chain links TRBV6-4 to TRBJ1-2, with 7 bases lining up with TRBD1. CDR3 length equals 14 residues. Germline V gene data show CDR1 as MRHNA and CDR2 as SNTAGT. V gave up 0 bases and J gave up 5 bases; unmatched junction bases: 3. The CDR3 nucleotides read TGTGCCAGCAGTGACTCGCCGACAGGGTATGGCTACACCTTC. This encodes CASSDSPTGYGYTF.

This clone came up a few times. The chain recombines TRBV4-3 with TRBJ2-2, with 7 bases aligning to TRBD2. The CDR3 extends over 17 amino acids. J lost 4 bases, V lost 0 bases, and 8 bases had no gene match. CDR1 is LGHNA, CDR2 YSLEER, per germline. Here the CDR3 reads CASSQETGREVTGELFF. In DNA, the CDR3 is TGCGCCAGCAGCCAAGAGACTGGACGGGAGGTCACCGGGGAGCTGTTTTTT.

The chain joins TRBV4-1 to TRBJ2-7, with D possibly being TRBD2 (5 bases). This CDR3 region has 14 residues. CDR1 is MGHRA, CDR2 YSYEKL, per germline. V shed 0 bases and J shed 3 bases, with 9 bases lying between them. The CDR3 sequence: CASSQEVGDYEQYF. The DNA for the CDR3 is TGCGCCAGCAGCCAAGAGGTCGGGGACTACGAGCAGTACTTC.

The CDR3 nucleotides are TGTGCCATCAGTGAGTCGACATCAACTAATGAAAAACTGTTTTTT. It specifies CAISESTSTNEKLFF. V and J are TRBV10-3 and TRBJ1-4; the D is unclear. Trimming removed 0 bases from V and 0 bases from J, with 5 bases in between. Germline-derived CDR1 and CDR2 are ENHRY and SYGVKD. The CDR3 spans 15 residues.

The chain is built from TRBV12-5 and TRBJ2-7; no definite D call. Trimming took off 4 bases at V and 3 bases at J, with 10 bases between the two ends. The CDR3 consists of 13 residues. Germline V gene lookup returns CDR1 LGHNT and CDR2 FRNRAP. CDR3 sequence: CASGSNSGYEQYF. In nucleotides, the CDR3 is TGTGCTAGTGGTTCCAACAGTGGCTACGAGCAGTACTTC.

This clone was observed a handful of times. The chain has TRBV19 and TRBJ1-4; D may be TRBD1 (5 bases). Germline CDR1 LNHDA, CDR2 SQIVND (reference sequence). Trimming took 6 bases from V and 5 from J, leaving 16 bases between them. The CDR3 runs to 15 residues. The CDR3 spells CASRRAGTWNEKLFF. As DNA, the CDR3 is TGTGCCAGTAGAAGAGCCGGGACTTGGAATGAAAAACTGTTTTTT.

On this clone: This CDR3 is also generated by other DNA sequences in the sample. The gene calls are TRBV5-4 and TRBJ1-1; 7 positions agree with TRBD1. V trimming: 2 bases; J trimming: 4 bases; junction bases outside the gene matches: 2. The CDR3 sequence is 13 residues long. CDR1 and CDR2 from the germline V gene are SGHNT and YYREEE (reference sequence). CDR3 protein: CASSLDRVTEAFF. The CDR3 DNA is TGTGCCAGCAGCTTAGACAGGGTCACTGAAGCTTTCTTT.